Listed below are T cell receptor beta chains from one sample, sequenced in a study of cytomegalovirus exposure and HLA in healthy donors. The method was immunoSEQ multiplex PCR; TCRdb's version includes in-frame clones alone and lacks a portion of them. The sample yields roughly 150,000 clones, roughly four fifths seen once. Specimen: PBMCs. The source of these receptors is a man in his fifties in good health and CMV-seropositive. Both conserved end residues are part of each CDR3. D genes are given only for firm matches. Expanded clones are given a class, and other clones once, few, many or no size at all.

d_gene	len	v_gene	j_gene	abundance	CDR3aa	CDR3nt
TRBD2	15	TRBV11-2	TRBJ2-1	-	CASSQIETSGNEQFF	TGTGCCAGCAGCCAAATAGAGACTAGCGGCAATGAGCAGTTCTTC
TRBD1	14	TRBV28	TRBJ1-4	few	CASIPGQGHEKLFF	TGTGCCAGCATTCCGGGACAGGGCCATGAAAAACTGTTTTTT
TRBD2	16	TRBV7-2	TRBJ2-3	-	CASSQTSGARTDTQYF	TGTGCCAGCAGCCAAACTAGCGGGGCCCGCACAGATACGCAGTATTTT
-	14	TRBV9	TRBJ2-1	-	CASSGGGSVNEQFF	TGTGCCAGCAGCGGCGGAGGGAGCGTCAATGAGCAGTTCTTC
-	11	TRBV7-2	TRBJ2-1	-	CASSLLREQFF	TGTGCCAGCAGCTTACTACGGGAGCAGTTCTTC
TRBD1	17	TRBV15	TRBJ1-2	-	CATSRRPDREPNYGYTF	TGTGCCACCAGCAGACGACCCGACAGGGAACCTAACTATGGCTACACCTTC
TRBD1	14	TRBV4-2	TRBJ2-7	-	CASSPDRASYEQYF	TGTGCCAGCAGCCCTGACAGGGCCTCTTACGAGCAGTACTTC
-	14	TRBV5-1	TRBJ2-1	-	CASRAGTYYNEQFF	TGCGCCAGCAGAGCCGGGACATATTACAATGAGCAGTTCTTC
TRBD1	16	TRBV7-6	TRBJ1-1	-	CASSLGPGQGFAEAFF	TGTGCCAGCAGCTTAGGTCCAGGACAGGGGTTCGCTGAAGCTTTCTTT
TRBD1	18	TRBV12-5	TRBJ2-1	-	CASGFDRVTLGSYNEQFF	TGTGCTAGTGGTTTTGACAGGGTAACATTGGGATCCTACAATGAGCAGTTCTTC
-	16	TRBV28	TRBJ1-2	-	CASSQMTRTAGNGYTF	TGTGCCAGCAGCCAAATGACTCGGACTGCGGGGAATGGCTACACCTTC
-	14	TRBV7-9	TRBJ2-7	-	CASSLVLGGYEQYF	TGTGCCAGCAGCTTAGTTCTCGGTGGCTACGAGCAGTACTTC
TRBD2	15	TRBV10-3	TRBJ2-7	-	CAISGPEAGVYEQYF	TGTGCCATCAGTGGGCCTGAGGCGGGGGTCTACGAGCAGTACTTC
-	14	TRBV7-3	TRBJ2-1	-	CASSPDRSYNEQFF	TGTGCCAGCAGCCCCGACAGATCCTACAATGAGCAGTTCTTC
TRBD2	15	TRBV6-5	TRBJ2-7	-	CASSRTSGVSYEQYF	TGTGCCAGCAGCCGGACTAGCGGGGTCTCCTACGAGCAGTACTTC
-	16	TRBV28	TRBJ1-3	-	CASSYPFRRGANTIYF	TGTGCCAGCAGTTACCCTTTTCGACGGGGGGCAAACACCATATATTTT
TRBD2	15	TRBV19	TRBJ2-1	-	CASSIERGPYNEQFF	TGTGCCAGTAGTATCGAGCGGGGACCTTACAATGAGCAGTTCTTC
TRBD2	19	TRBV30	TRBJ2-3	once	CAWSSLGAGGPNSWDTQYF	TGTGCCTGGAGTAGTCTGGGAGCGGGGGGGCCAAACTCTTGGGATACGCAGTATTTT
-	15	TRBV28	TRBJ2-7	-	CASSSRAAVLYEQYF	TGTGCCAGCAGTTCCCGGGCAGCGGTACTTTACGAGCAGTACTTC
TRBD1	14	TRBV15	TRBJ2-1	-	CATSPGGSGNEQFF	TGTGCCACCAGCCCAGGGGGCTCGGGAAATGAGCAGTTCTTC
-	12	TRBV28	TRBJ1-5	-	CASSRSPQPQHF	TGTGCCAGCAGTAGAAGCCCCCAGCCCCAGCATTTT
TRBD1	14	TRBV28	TRBJ1-2	-	CASSLRGRNYGYTF	TGTGCCAGCAGTTTAAGGGGGCGAAACTATGGCTACACCTTC
TRBD1	16	TRBV30	TRBJ1-1	-	CAWRRRTPGQGTEAFF	TGTGCCTGGAGACGACGGACACCGGGACAGGGTACTGAAGCTTTCTTT
TRBD1	15	TRBV28	TRBJ1-5	-	CASRNRGLGNQPQHF	TGTGCCAGCAGAAACAGGGGTTTGGGCAATCAGCCCCAGCATTTT
-	15	TRBV4-1	TRBJ2-7	-	CASSQRGGSSYEQYF	TGCGCCAGCAGCCAAAGGGGGGGAAGCTCCTACGAGCAGTACTTC
TRBD2	15	TRBV7-2	TRBJ2-1	-	CASSEDGTSIIEQFF	TGTGCCAGCAGCGAAGATGGGACTAGCATTATAGAGCAGTTCTTC
-	13	TRBV6-1	TRBJ2-3	-	CASSASGTDTQYF	TGTGCCAGCAGTGCGAGCGGCACAGATACGCAGTATTTT
TRBD1	14	TRBV14	TRBJ2-5	-	CASSRDRAQETQYF	TGTGCCAGCAGCCGGGACAGGGCACAAGAGACCCAGTACTTC
TRBD2	15	TRBV2	TRBJ2-3	once	CASSGAGGSADTQYF	TGTGCCAGCAGTGGGGCGGGAGGTTCTGCAGATACGCAGTATTTT
-	11	TRBV30	TRBJ2-3	-	CAWSVSDTQYF	TGTGCCTGGAGTGTTAGCGATACGCAGTATTTT
-	15	TRBV28	TRBJ1-2	-	CASSDTGTAGRGYTF	TGTGCCAGCAGTGATACCGGGACCGCTGGGAGGGGCTACACCTTC
TRBD1	14	TRBV6-1	TRBJ2-1	-	CASRGTGSYNEQFF	TGTGCCAGCAGGGGGACAGGGTCCTACAATGAGCAGTTCTTC
TRBD2	16	TRBV5-1	TRBJ2-5	-	CASSSVMRGRQETQYF	TGCGCCAGCAGCTCGGTCATGCGGGGGAGACAAGAGACCCAGTACTTC
TRBD1	16	TRBV7-6	TRBJ2-2	-	CASSRGQGVFPGELFF	TGTGCCAGCAGCAGGGGACAGGGGGTGTTTCCCGGGGAGCTGTTTTTT
-	16	TRBV18	TRBJ2-2	-	CASPPGDSLNTGELFF	TGTGCCAGCCCGCCCGGGGACTCCCTGAACACCGGGGAGCTGTTTTTT
TRBD1	16	TRBV5-1	TRBJ2-7	-	CASSLAGGQGSYEQYF	TGCGCCAGCAGCTTGGCCGGGGGACAGGGAAGCTACGAGCAGTACTTC
TRBD1	15	TRBV6-6	TRBJ2-4	few	CASSRQGTAKNIQYF	TGTGCCAGCAGCCGACAGGGGACGGCCAAAAACATTCAGTACTTC
-	17	TRBV4-1	TRBJ1-6	-	CASSLRMEFAADSPLHF	TGCGCCAGCAGCCTTAGAATGGAGTTCGCCGCCGATTCACCCCTCCACTTT
TRBD2	15	TRBV11-2	TRBJ2-2	-	CASSFSGRDTGELFF	TGTGCCAGCAGCTTTAGCGGGCGGGACACCGGGGAGCTGTTTTTT
TRBD2	19	TRBV18	TRBJ2-1	-	CASSPGLGILGRRDNEQFF	TGTGCCAGCTCGCCGGGACTAGGGATACTCGGGAGACGGGACAATGAGCAGTTCTTC
TRBD1	15	TRBV19	TRBJ2-1	-	CASSIGDRVTDEQFF	TGTGCCAGTAGTATAGGGGACAGGGTTACAGATGAGCAGTTCTTC
-	15	TRBV6-5	TRBJ2-7	-	CASSYSGGGTGEQYF	TGTGCCAGCAGTTACTCAGGGGGGGGGACGGGCGAGCAGTACTTC
-	14	TRBV29-1	TRBJ2-1	-	CSAPRSGTYNEQFF	TGCAGCGCTCCCCGCTCCGGGACTTACAATGAGCAGTTCTTC
TRBD2	15	TRBV10-3	TRBJ2-3	-	CAISEGLAGYGTQYF	TGTGCCATCAGTGAGGGACTAGCGGGGTACGGTACGCAGTATTTT
TRBD1	15	TRBV25-1	TRBJ1-6	-	CASRGWDRLGSPLHF	TGTGCCAGCAGAGGTTGGGACAGGCTTGGTTCACCCCTCCACTTT
-	16	TRBV30	TRBJ1-6	-	CAWSWPSGASNSPLHF	TGTGCCTGGAGTTGGCCTTCAGGGGCTTCGAATTCACCCCTCCACTTT
TRBD1	15	TRBV9	TRBJ1-2	-	CASSPQTGEDYGYTF	TGTGCCAGCAGCCCACAGACAGGGGAGGACTATGGCTACACCTTC
TRBD2	21	TRBV4-3	TRBJ2-3	once	CASSQDRPGTSGEGGTDTQYF	TGCGCCAGCAGCCAAGATCGTCCCGGGACTAGCGGGGAGGGGGGCACAGATACGCAGTATTTT
-	14	TRBV5-5	TRBJ1-5	-	CASSQDSLNQPQHF	TGTGCCAGCAGCCAGGACTCCCTCAATCAGCCCCAGCATTTT
TRBD1	14	TRBV10-3	TRBJ1-1	-	CAISEQGFNTEAFF	TGTGCCATCAGCGAACAGGGGTTCAACACTGAAGCTTTCTTT
-	13	TRBV6-5	TRBJ2-5	-	CASSNTEKETQYF	TGTGCCAGCAGTAACACAGAAAAAGAGACCCAGTACTTC
TRBD1	15	TRBV28	TRBJ1-6	-	CASSPTGFGDSPLHF	TGTGCCAGCAGTCCGACAGGGTTCGGCGATTCACCCCTCCACTTT
TRBD2	16	TRBV7-9	TRBJ2-3	few	CSSSPGLAGVADTQYF	TGTTCCAGCAGCCCCGGACTAGCGGGAGTGGCAGATACGCAGTATTTT
-	14	TRBV27	TRBJ2-2	once	CASSLFKNTGELFF	TGTGCCAGCAGTTTATTCAAGAACACCGGGGAGCTGTTTTTT
TRBD2	13	TRBV2	TRBJ2-1	once	CASSEGSGRGGFF	TGTGCCAGCAGCGAGGGTAGCGGGAGGGGCGGGTTCTTC
TRBD1	16	TRBV6-1	TRBJ2-2	few	CASSERGTGHSGELFF	TGTGCCAGCAGTGAAAGGGGGACAGGTCATTCCGGGGAGCTGTTTTTT
-	14	TRBV9	TRBJ1-4	-	CASSVGRGGEKLFF	TGTGCCAGCAGCGTAGGCAGGGGTGGAGAAAAACTGTTTTTT
-	12	TRBV29-1	TRBJ2-7	-	CSVLGGAYEQYF	TGCAGCGTTCTAGGAGGGGCCTACGAGCAGTACTTC
TRBD1	15	TRBV9	TRBJ2-7	-	CASSLTGTGGYEQYF	TGTGCCAGCAGCCTAACCGGGACAGGGGGCTACGAGCAGTACTTC
-	16	TRBV28	TRBJ2-3	-	CASTTQSGRSTDTQYF	TGTGCCAGCACCACTCAATCGGGTCGGAGCACAGATACGCAGTATTTT